This is a list of T cell receptor beta chains from one sample in a study of cytomegalovirus exposure and HLA in healthy donors. Some clones are missing from TCRdb's copy, which holds only in-frame ones; the method was immunoSEQ multiplex PCR. The sample has 150,000 to 200,000 clones, roughly 80% seen once. Sequenced: PBMCs. These receptors came from a female donor in good health and CMV-seronegative. The CDR3 runs from the conserved cysteine through the conserved F or W. D genes are given only for firm matches. Size tells how often a clone was seen (once, few, many) or the class of an expanded clone, and some rows leave it out.

TRBV7-9	-	TRBJ2-7	TRBD2	TGTGCCAGCAGCTTAGTACAAGGCGGGAGTGGCTACGAGCAGTACTTC	CASSLVQGGSGYEQYF
TRBV7-9	-	TRBJ2-2	TRBD2	TGTGCCAGCAGCTTGTGGCTAGCGGGAACCACCGGGGAGCTGTTTTTT	CASSLWLAGTTGELFF
TRBV5-1	-	TRBJ1-4	-	TGCGCCAGCAGCTTGGACAGTCCCTTTAATGAAAAACTGTTTTTT	CASSLDSPFNEKLFF
TRBV9	-	TRBJ2-3	-	TGTGCCAGCGGAGTCCGTGGGGCGGGCACAGATACGCAGTATTTT	CASGVRGAGTDTQYF
TRBV28	-	TRBJ1-2	-	TGTGCCAGCAGTTTAAGGTCGGGGGTCAACTATGGCTACACCTTC	CASSLRSGVNYGYTF
TRBV28	-	TRBJ1-3	TRBD1	TGTGCCAGCAGCGTCAGGGGGCCTAACACCATATATTTT	CASSVRGPNTIYF
TRBV10-3	-	TRBJ1-1	-	TGTGCCATCAGTGAATATAGGAGTACTGAAGCTTTCTTT	CAISEYRSTEAFF
TRBV10-1	-	TRBJ2-7	TRBD2	TGCGCCAGCAGTTCCGGGACTAGCGCTTCCTACGAGCAGTACTTC	CASSSGTSASYEQYF
TRBV7-2	few	TRBJ2-7	-	TGTGCCAGCAGCTGGGGGAGTGGCGGGACCGGCGTCGAGCAGTACTTC	CASSWGSGGTGVEQYF
TRBV7-8	-	TRBJ2-7	TRBD1	TGTGCCAGCAGCTCCGACAGGGTTATCTACGAGCAGTACTTC	CASSSDRVIYEQYF
TRBV19	-	TRBJ1-1	-	TGTGCCAGTAGTATAGTTACCGGGACACGTGAAGCTTTCTTT	CASSIVTGTREAFF
TRBV7-6	-	TRBJ2-1	-	TGTGCCAGCAGCTGGGAAGGGGGTGGTGTCTATGAGCAGTTCTTC	CASSWEGGGVYEQFF
TRBV5-5	-	TRBJ1-5	-	TGTGCCAGCAGCTCAATTACTGGAGCAGGGCCTGGCAATCAGCCCCAGCATTTT	CASSSITGAGPGNQPQHF
TRBV7-6	-	TRBJ2-5	TRBD2	TGTGCCAGCAGGGGGGTACTAGCGGGGGAACCGGAGACCCAGTACTTC	CASRGVLAGEPETQYF
TRBV28	-	TRBJ2-7	TRBD2	TGTGCCAGCAGTCCGCCTAGCGGGAGTGCCGAGCAGTACTTC	CASSPPSGSAEQYF
TRBV27	-	TRBJ2-6	TRBD1	TGTGCCAGCAGGCGGCAGGGGGTTGCTGGGGCCAACGTCCTGACTTTC	CASRRQGVAGANVLTF
TRBV18	-	TRBJ1-2	-	TGTGCCAGCTCACCCTTCTCGGAGGTCGGCTACACCTTC	CASSPFSEVGYTF
TRBV28	once	TRBJ2-7	-	TGTGCCAGCAGTGCGACGGGGAGCTCCTACGAGCAGTACTTC	CASSATGSSYEQYF
TRBV13	-	TRBJ1-3	-	TGTGCCAGCAGCTTCACAGGGATCGGAGACACCATATATTTT	CASSFTGIGDTIYF
TRBV5-4	-	TRBJ2-5	TRBD2	TGTGCCAGCAGCTTGGGAGGACTAGCGGCACCGAAAGAGACCCAGTACTTC	CASSLGGLAAPKETQYF
TRBV11-1	-	TRBJ1-1	-	TGTGCCAGCAGCCAACCAGGGCCGAACACTGAAGCTTTCTTT	CASSQPGPNTEAFF
TRBV28	-	TRBJ1-2	-	TGTGCCAGCAGTTTCCCCGAGGGTGGCTATGGCTACACCTTC	CASSFPEGGYGYTF
TRBV29-1	-	TRBJ1-1	-	TGCAGCGTCCGACGGGGGGACACTGAAGCTTTCTTT	CSVRRGDTEAFF
TRBV2	-	TRBJ1-5	-	TGTGCCAGCAGGATTTCTACGGCGGTATTTCGGGAGCCCCAGCATTTT	CASRISTAVFREPQHF
TRBV28	-	TRBJ2-7	TRBD2	TGTGCCAGCAGTCCGCCGGGACTAGCGGGAGACGAGCAGTACTTC	CASSPPGLAGDEQYF
TRBV10-2	-	TRBJ1-2	TRBD1	TGCGCCAGCAAATTTGCGAGGACCGGACAGGTACAAGGGTCTAACTATGGCTACACCTTC	CASKFARTGQVQGSNYGYTF
TRBV7-3	-	TRBJ2-1	TRBD2	TGTGCCAGCAGTGTAACTAGCGGGAGTTTGGATGAGCAGTTCTTC	CASSVTSGSLDEQFF
TRBV5-4	-	TRBJ2-7	TRBD1	TGTGCCAGCAGATTTTCAGGGGGCTACGAGCAGTACTTC	CASRFSGGYEQYF
TRBV19	-	TRBJ2-7	-	TGTGCCAGTAGTATGGGGGGTTACGAGCAGTACTTC	CASSMGGYEQYF
TRBV6-4	few	TRBJ1-1	TRBD1	TGTGCCAGCAGTCGGGACAGGGACACTGAAGCTTTCTTT	CASSRDRDTEAFF
TRBV15	-	TRBJ1-6	-	TGTGCCACCAGCCCTCAGGGGAGGGGTTCACCCCTCCACTTT	CATSPQGRGSPLHF
TRBV9	few	TRBJ1-2	TRBD1	TGTGCCAGCAGCGTAGAGACAGGGGGAGGTGGCTACACCTTC	CASSVETGGGGYTF
TRBV6-1	few	TRBJ1-1	-	TGTGCCAGCAGAAAACATCAAGGAGTCACTGAAGCTTTCTTT	CASRKHQGVTEAFF
TRBV28	-	TRBJ1-4	TRBD1	TGTGCCAGCAGTGTGATCACAGGGGGCGGCGAAAAACTGTTTTTT	CASSVITGGGEKLFF
TRBV7-3	-	TRBJ1-1	-	TGTGCCAGCAGTTTAGGTACAGGGAACACTGAAGCTTTCTTT	CASSLGTGNTEAFF
TRBV7-2	-	TRBJ2-3	TRBD2	TGTGCCAGCGGACTGGCGGGGGGGGTAGATACGCAGTATTTT	CASGLAGGVDTQYF
TRBV15	few	TRBJ2-5	TRBD2	TGTGCCACCAGCAGAGGACTAGCGGGGGCTAGTTACCAAGAGACCCAGTACTTC	CATSRGLAGASYQETQYF
TRBV7-9	-	TRBJ2-7	TRBD1	TGTGCCAGCAGCTTGGGGACAGGGGTTGGCGAGCAGTACTTC	CASSLGTGVGEQYF
TRBV20-1	-	TRBJ1-2	TRBD1	TGCAGTGCTACCGGGACAGCGTACACCTTC	CSATGTAYTF
TRBV5-6	-	TRBJ1-6	TRBD1	TGTGCCAGCAGCTTGGTCCAGGGGGCCTCCTATAATTCACCCCTCCACTTT	CASSLVQGASYNSPLHF
TRBV28	-	TRBJ1-5	-	TGTGCCAGCAACACAGGGTTAGCCGATCAGCCCCAGCATTTT	CASNTGLADQPQHF
TRBV5-1	few	TRBJ2-1	TRBD1	TGCGCCAGCAGCTCGGGACAGGGCTCCTACAATGAGCAGTTCTTC	CASSSGQGSYNEQFF
TRBV9	-	TRBJ1-2	-	TGTGCCAGCAGGTCCTTCACATCTAACTATGGCTACACCTTC	CASRSFTSNYGYTF